A single sample gave rise to the 7 T cell receptor beta chains below, sequenced in a study of patients and donors after allogeneic stem cell transplantation. TCRdb processed the RT-PCR reads anew with MiXCR; each CDR3 protein has one entry. The sample records approximately 150,000 distinct CDR3 sequences, approximately 28% being singletons. Sequenced sample: blood, either unsorted or a sorted T cell fraction (not recorded which). The receptor source for this set is a human donor who was either an allogeneic HSCT recipient or a stem cell or donor lymphocyte infusion donor (not recorded which). It is not recorded whose cells these are; they may come from a transplant donor.

The rearrangement uses TRBV25-1 and TRBJ2-1; TRBD2 matches 8 bases. CDR3 length equals 15 residues. The germline V gene has CDR1 MGHDK and CDR2 SYGVNS. After removal of 2 bases from V and 5 bases from J, the junction contained 5 bases not matched to a gene. The CDR3 coding sequence is TGTGCCAGCAGTGAAGGCGGGAGGCCCGACAATGAGCAGTTCTTC. Translated: CASSEGGRPDNEQFF.

The CDR3 DNA sequence: TGTGCCAGCAGCTTAGCGGGAACAGATCTATGGCCCCAGCATTTT. Its protein is CASSLAGTDLWPQHF. This rearrangement joins TRBV7-2 to TRBJ1-5; D unclear. The germline V gene encodes CDR1 SGHTA and CDR2 FQGNSA. The CDR3 runs to 15 residues. Trimming took off 0 bases at V and 9 bases at J, with 15 bases between the two ends.

The genes are TRBV4-1 and TRBJ2-1; D might be TRBD1 or TRBD2, each matching 5 bases. The CDR3 spans 14 residues. Germline lookup yields CDR1 MGHRA and CDR2 YSYEKL. V lost 6 bases and J 6 bases, leaving 15 bases between the germline ends. CDR3 DNA: TGCGCCAGCAGTTGGGGGAGCCCCCTCAATGAGCAGTTCTTC. Amino acids: CASSWGSPLNEQFF.

The genes are TRBV20-1 and TRBJ1-6; 7 nucleotides line up with TRBD1. Trimming removed 3 bases from V and 1 base from J; junction bases left unmatched: 3. The CDR3 has 15 residues. Germline lookup yields CDR1 DFQATT and CDR2 SNEGSKA (reference sequence). CDR3 DNA: TGCAGTGCTAGGTCAGGGGGATCCTATAATTCACCCCTCCACTTT. It is translated as CSARSGGSYNSPLHF.

The chain recombines TRBV12-3 or TRBV12-4 with TRBJ1-1; D gene unclear. CDR3 length: 11 residues. The V and J ends lost 3 bases and 4 bases respectively, with 3 bases between them. The CDR3 region is CASSFSTEAFF. The CDR3 region has the DNA TGTGCCAGCAGTTTTAGCACTGAAGCTTTCTTT.

This chain joins TRBV30 and TRBJ2-7; TRBD1 might be the D (5 bases). Trimming stripped 2 bases from V and 1 base from J, with 6 bases between. Germline lookup yields CDR1 GTSNPN and CDR2 SVGIG (reference sequence). The length of the CDR3 is 12 residues. CDR3 sequence: CAWSSGSYEQYF. The CDR3 DNA follows: TGTGCCTGGAGTTCAGGGTCCTACGAGCAGTACTTC. Full variable domain (missing parts from reference TRBV30 and TRBJ2-7): SQTIHQWPATLVQPVGSPLSLECTVEGTSNPNLYWYRQAAGRGLQLLFYSVGIGQISSEVPQNLSASRPQDRQFILSSKKLLLSDSGFYLCAWSSGSYEQYFGPGTRLTVT.

A few counts support this clonotype. V gene TRBV5-1 combines with J gene TRBJ2-3; D is unresolved. Germline V gene lookup returns CDR1 SGHRS and CDR2 YFSETQ. The CDR3 spans 13 residues. With 2 bases removed from V and 1 base from J, the gap between germline ends came to 5 bases. CDR3 protein: CASSLTRTDTQYF. In DNA form, the CDR3 reads TGCGCCAGCAGCTTAACACGCACAGATACGCAGTATTTT. Variable domain in full (rest from reference TRBV5-1 and TRBJ2-3): KAGVTQTPRYLIKTRGQQVTLSCSPISGHRSVSWYQQTPGQGLQFLFEYFSETQRNKGNFPGRFSGRQFSNSRSEMNVSTLELGDSALYLCASSLTRTDTQYFGPGTRLTVL.